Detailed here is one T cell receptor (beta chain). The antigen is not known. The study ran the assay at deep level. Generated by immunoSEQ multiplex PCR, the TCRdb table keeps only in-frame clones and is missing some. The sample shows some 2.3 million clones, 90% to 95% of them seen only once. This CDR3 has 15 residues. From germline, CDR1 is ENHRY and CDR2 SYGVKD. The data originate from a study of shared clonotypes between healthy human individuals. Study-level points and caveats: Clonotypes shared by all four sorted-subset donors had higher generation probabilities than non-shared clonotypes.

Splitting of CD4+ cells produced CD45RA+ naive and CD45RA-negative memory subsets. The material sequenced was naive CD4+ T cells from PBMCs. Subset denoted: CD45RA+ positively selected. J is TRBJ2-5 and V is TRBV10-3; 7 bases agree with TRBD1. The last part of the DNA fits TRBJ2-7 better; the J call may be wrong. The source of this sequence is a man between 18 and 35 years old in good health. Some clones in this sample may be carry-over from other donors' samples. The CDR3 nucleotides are TGTGCCATCAGAACCGACAGGGAGAATCCCTACGAGCAGTACTTC. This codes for CAIRTDRENPYEQYF.